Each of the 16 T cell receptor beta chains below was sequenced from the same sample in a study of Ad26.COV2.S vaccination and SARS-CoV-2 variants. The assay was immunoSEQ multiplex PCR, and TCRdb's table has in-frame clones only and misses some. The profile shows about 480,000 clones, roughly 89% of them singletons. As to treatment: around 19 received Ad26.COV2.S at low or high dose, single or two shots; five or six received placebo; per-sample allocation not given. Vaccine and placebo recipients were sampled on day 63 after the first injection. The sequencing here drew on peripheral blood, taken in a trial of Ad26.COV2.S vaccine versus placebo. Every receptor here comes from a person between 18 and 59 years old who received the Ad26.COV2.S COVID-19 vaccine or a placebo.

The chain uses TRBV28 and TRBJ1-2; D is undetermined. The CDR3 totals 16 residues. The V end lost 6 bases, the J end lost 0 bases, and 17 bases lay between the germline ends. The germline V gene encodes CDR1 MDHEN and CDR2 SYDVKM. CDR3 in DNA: TGTGCCAGCAGCCTAACTCCGGCAGACGCTAACTATGGCTACACCTTC. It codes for CASSLTPADANYGYTF.

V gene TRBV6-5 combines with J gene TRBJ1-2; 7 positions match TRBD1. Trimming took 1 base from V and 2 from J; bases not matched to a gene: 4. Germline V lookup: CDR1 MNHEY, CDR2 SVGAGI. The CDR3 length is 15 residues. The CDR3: CASSYLQGINYGYTF. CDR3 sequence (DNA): TGTGCCAGCAGTTACTTACAGGGGATAAACTATGGCTACACCTTC.

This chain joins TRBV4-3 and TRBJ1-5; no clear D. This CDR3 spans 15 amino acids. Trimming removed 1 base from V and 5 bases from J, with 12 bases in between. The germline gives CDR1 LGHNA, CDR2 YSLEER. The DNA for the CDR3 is TGCGCCAGCAGCCAAGGTACCGACGCCTATCAGCCCCAGCATTTT. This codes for CASSQGTDAYQPQHF.

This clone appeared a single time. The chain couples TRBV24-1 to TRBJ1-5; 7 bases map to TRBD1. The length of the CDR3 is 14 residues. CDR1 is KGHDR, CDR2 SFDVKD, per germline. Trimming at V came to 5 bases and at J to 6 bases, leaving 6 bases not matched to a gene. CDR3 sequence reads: CATSGDRVGQPQHF. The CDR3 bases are TGTGCCACCAGTGGCGACAGGGTTGGTCAGCCCCAGCATTTT.

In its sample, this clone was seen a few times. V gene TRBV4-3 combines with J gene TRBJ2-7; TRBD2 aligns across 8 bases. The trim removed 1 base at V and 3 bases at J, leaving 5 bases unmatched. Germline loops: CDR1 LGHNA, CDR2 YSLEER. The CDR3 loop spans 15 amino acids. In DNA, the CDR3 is TGCGCCAGCAGCCAAGTAGCGGGATGGGTCTACGAGCAGTACTTC. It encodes CASSQVAGWVYEQYF.

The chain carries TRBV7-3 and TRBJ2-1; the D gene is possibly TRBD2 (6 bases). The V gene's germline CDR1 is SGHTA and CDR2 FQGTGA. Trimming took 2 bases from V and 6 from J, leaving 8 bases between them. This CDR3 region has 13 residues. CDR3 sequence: CASSLAGLNEQFF. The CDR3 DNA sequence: TGTGCCAGCAGCTTAGCGGGACTCAATGAGCAGTTCTTC.

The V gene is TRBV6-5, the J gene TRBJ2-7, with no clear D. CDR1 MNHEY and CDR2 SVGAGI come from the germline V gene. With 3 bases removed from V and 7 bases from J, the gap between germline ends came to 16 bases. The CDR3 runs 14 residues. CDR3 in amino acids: CASSYLGNSQEQYF. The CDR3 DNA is TGTGCCAGCAGTTATTTGGGGAACAGTCAAGAGCAGTACTTC.

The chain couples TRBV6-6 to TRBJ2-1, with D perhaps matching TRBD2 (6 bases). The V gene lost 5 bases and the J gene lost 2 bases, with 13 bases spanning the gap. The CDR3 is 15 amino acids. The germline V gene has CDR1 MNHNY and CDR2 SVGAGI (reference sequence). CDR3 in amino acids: CASSPRESAYNEQFF. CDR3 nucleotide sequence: TGTGCCAGCAGTCCTCGGGAGTCAGCCTACAATGAGCAGTTCTTC.

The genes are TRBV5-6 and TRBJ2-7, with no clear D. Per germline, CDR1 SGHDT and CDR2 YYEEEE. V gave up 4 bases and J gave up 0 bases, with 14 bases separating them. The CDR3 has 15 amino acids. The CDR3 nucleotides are TGTGCCAGCAGCCAGTTATGGGGTAGCTCCTACGAGCAGTACTTC. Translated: CASSQLWGSSYEQYF.

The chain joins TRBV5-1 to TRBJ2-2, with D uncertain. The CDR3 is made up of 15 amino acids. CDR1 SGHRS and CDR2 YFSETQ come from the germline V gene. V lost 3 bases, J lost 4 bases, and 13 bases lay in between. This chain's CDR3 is CASSSSVRGTGELFF. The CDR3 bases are TGCGCCAGCAGCTCGTCGGTTCGAGGCACCGGGGAGCTGTTTTTT.

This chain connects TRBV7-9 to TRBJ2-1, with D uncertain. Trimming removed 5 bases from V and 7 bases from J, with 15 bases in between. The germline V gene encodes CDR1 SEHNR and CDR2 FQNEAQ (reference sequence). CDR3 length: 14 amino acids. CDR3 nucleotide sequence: TGTGCCAGCAGCCCCGGTCTTCCCCTTAATGAGCAGTTCTTC. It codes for CASSPGLPLNEQFF.

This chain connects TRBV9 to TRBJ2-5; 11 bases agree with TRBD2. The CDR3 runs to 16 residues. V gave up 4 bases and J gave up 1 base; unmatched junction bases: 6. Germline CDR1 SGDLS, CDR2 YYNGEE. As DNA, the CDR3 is TGTGCCAGCAGCCCCGGGACTAGCGGCCCCCAAGAGACCCAGTACTTC. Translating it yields CASSPGTSGPQETQYF.

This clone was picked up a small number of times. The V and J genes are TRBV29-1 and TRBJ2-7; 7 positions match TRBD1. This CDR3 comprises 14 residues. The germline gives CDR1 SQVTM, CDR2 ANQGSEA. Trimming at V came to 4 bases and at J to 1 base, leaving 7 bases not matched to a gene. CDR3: CSVVSQGISYEQYF. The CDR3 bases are TGCAGCGTTGTGTCACAGGGGATATCCTACGAGCAGTACTTC.

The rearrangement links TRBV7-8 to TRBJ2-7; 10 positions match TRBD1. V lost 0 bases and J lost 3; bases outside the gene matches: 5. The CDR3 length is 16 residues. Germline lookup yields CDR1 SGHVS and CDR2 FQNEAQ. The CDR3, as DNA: TGTGCCAGCAGCTTAGCCCGGACAGGGGGGGGCTACGAGCAGTACTTC. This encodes CASSLARTGGGYEQYF.

In DNA, the CDR3 is TGTGCCAGCAGTGAAACCGGGGTCACTGAAGCTTTCTTT. This codes for CASSETGVTEAFF. The rearrangement links TRBV6-1 to TRBJ1-1; D not certain. Germline CDR1 MNHNS, CDR2 SASEGT. V was pared by 2 bases and J by 4 bases, with 8 bases between. This CDR3 is 13 amino acids long.

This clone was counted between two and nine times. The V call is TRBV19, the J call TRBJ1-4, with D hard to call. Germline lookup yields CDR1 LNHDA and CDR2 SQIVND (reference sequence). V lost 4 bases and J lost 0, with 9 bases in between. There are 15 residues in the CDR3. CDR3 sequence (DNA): TGTGCCAGTAGTAAATTTACTGCAACTAATGAAAAACTGTTTTTT. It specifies CASSKFTATNEKLFF. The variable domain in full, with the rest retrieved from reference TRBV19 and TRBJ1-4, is DGGITQSPKYLFRKEGQNVTLSCEQNLNHDAMYWYRQDPGQGLRLIYYSQIVNDFQKGDIAEGYSVSREKKESFPLTVTSAQKNPTAFYLCASSKFTATNEKLFFGSGTQLSVL.